These T cell receptor beta chains were read from a single sample in a study of blood T cell repertoires in COVID-19. Sequencing was performed with immunoSEQ multiplex PCR; in TCRdb, only in-frame clones are kept and a portion is missing. The repertoire consists of about 230,000 clones, with about four fifths occurring once and the leading ten covering around 7.5%. The sample comprised peripheral blood. These receptor sequences come from a woman older than 75 with COVID-19, enrolled during active disease. CDR3s include the opening cysteine and the closing phenylalanine or tryptophan. Each record gives: V gene, clone size, J gene, D gene, CDR3 DNA, CDR3 protein. A D gene is named only where the DNA matches it firmly. Size tells how often a clone was seen (once, few, many) or the class of an expanded clone, and some rows leave it out.

V: TRBV11-2
size: .
J: TRBJ1-1
D: .
DNA: TGTGCCAGCAGCTTCTCGAGACAGCGCATGAACACTGAAGCTTTCTTT
CDR3: CASSFSRQRMNTEAFF

V: TRBV18
size: once
J: TRBJ2-2
D: .
DNA: TGTGCCAGCTCACCACCACTTCCAGGGACGAACACCGGGGAGCTGTTTTTT
CDR3: CASSPPLPGTNTGELFF

V: TRBV7-8
size: .
J: TRBJ2-7
D: .
DNA: TGTGCCAGCAGCTTAGTCGCTGACAGCAGCTACGAGCAGTACTTC
CDR3: CASSLVADSSYEQYF

V: TRBV2
size: .
J: TRBJ2-5
D: .
DNA: TGTGCCAGCAGTGACTCGGGTATCCGAGAGACCCAGTACTTC
CDR3: CASSDSGIRETQYF

V: TRBV7-9
size: .
J: TRBJ2-2
D: .
DNA: TGTGCCAGCAGCCTAACCGCCCCGCAGGGCCACACCGGGGAGCTGTTTTTT
CDR3: CASSLTAPQGHTGELFF

V: TRBV5-1
size: once
J: TRBJ1-3
D: .
DNA: TGCGCCAGCAGCTTGGGGGGAGCGCCTTCTGGAAACACCATATATTTT
CDR3: CASSLGGAPSGNTIYF

V: TRBV28
size: once
J: TRBJ2-7
D: .
DNA: TGTGCCAGCAGTCAAAGACTAGGCAACGAGCAGTACTTC
CDR3: CASSQRLGNEQYF

V: TRBV7-9
size: many
J: TRBJ2-5
D: TRBD2
DNA: TGTGCCAGCAGCACTGGTAGACTAGCGGGGGCGCCCGTCCAGTACTTC
CDR3: CASSTGRLAGAPVQYF

V: TRBV3-1/TRBV3-2
size: once
J: TRBJ2-2
D: TRBD1
DNA: TGTGCCAGCAGCCAACCCACCGGGACAGGAACCGGGGAGCTGTTTTTT
CDR3: CASSQPTGTGTGELFF

V: TRBV10-3
size: .
J: TRBJ2-1
D: TRBD2
DNA: TGTGCCATCAGTGACCTAGCGGGATTAAGTGAGCAGTTCTTC
CDR3: CAISDLAGLSEQFF

V: TRBV7-8
size: few
J: TRBJ2-3
D: .
DNA: TGTGCCAGCAGCGCCCAGGGACTTAATAACGCGGGGACGCAGTATTTT
CDR3: CASSAQGLNNAGTQYF

V: TRBV7-2
size: .
J: TRBJ1-4
D: .
DNA: TGTGCCAGCAGCTTAGTGGGGGGGACTAATGAAAAACTGTTTTTT
CDR3: CASSLVGGTNEKLFF

V: TRBV2
size: few
J: TRBJ2-2
D: .
DNA: TGTGCCAGCAGCCCCCCACGGCTCACTATTAGGACCGGGGAGCTGTTTTTT
CDR3: CASSPPRLTIRTGELFF

V: TRBV6-2/TRBV6-3
size: .
J: TRBJ1-2
D: .
DNA: TGTGCCAGCAGTTACTTCGGACAGAAGTTAAACTATGGCTACACCTTC
CDR3: CASSYFGQKLNYGYTF

V: TRBV5-1
size: .
J: TRBJ1-4
D: .
DNA: TGCGCCAGCAGCTTTGTGACGGGTGAAAAACTGTTTTTT
CDR3: CASSFVTGEKLFF

V: TRBV7-2
size: .
J: TRBJ1-2
D: TRBD1
DNA: TGTGCCAGCAGCCGGGACAGGGGGATTGGCTACACCTTC
CDR3: CASSRDRGIGYTF

V: TRBV10-3
size: .
J: TRBJ1-6
D: TRBD1
DNA: TGTGCCATCAGTGAGAATACCGGGACAGGGGATTCACCCCTCCACTTT
CDR3: CAISENTGTGDSPLHF

V: TRBV4-1
size: many
J: TRBJ1-2
D: .
DNA: TGCGCCAGCAGCCAAGACAGGGGAAATGGATTCGGAACCGGCTACACCTTC
CDR3: CASSQDRGNGFGTGYTF

V: TRBV9
size: .
J: TRBJ2-1
D: .
DNA: TGTGCCAGCAGCGTAGGCGACTCCCTCAATGAGCAGTTCTTC
CDR3: CASSVGDSLNEQFF

V: TRBV18
size: .
J: TRBJ2-2
D: TRBD1
DNA: TGTGCCAGCTCACTATTACAGGGGCCGGACACCGGGGAGCTGTTTTTT
CDR3: CASSLLQGPDTGELFF

V: TRBV6-2/TRBV6-3
size: .
J: TRBJ2-1
D: TRBD2
DNA: TGTGCCAGCAGTTATGGCGGGAGGGTCTCCTACAATGAGCAGTTCTTC
CDR3: CASSYGGRVSYNEQFF

V: TRBV7-2
size: .
J: TRBJ2-7
D: TRBD2
DNA: TGTGCCAGCAGCTTAGGTCCAGCGGGGGCCTACGAGCAGTACTTC
CDR3: CASSLGPAGAYEQYF

V: TRBV2
size: .
J: TRBJ1-1
D: TRBD1
DNA: TGTGCCAGCAGTCGTACGGGACAGGGCTTTAACACTGAAGCTTTCTTT
CDR3: CASSRTGQGFNTEAFF

V: TRBV3-1/TRBV3-2
size: once
J: TRBJ1-3
D: .
DNA: TGTGCCAGCAGCCGGGGCCGTGGAAACACCATATATTTT
CDR3: CASSRGRGNTIYF

V: TRBV3-1/TRBV3-2
size: .
J: TRBJ1-2
D: .
DNA: TGTGCCAGCAGCCAAAACAGCGCCGGGATCTATGGCTACACCTTC
CDR3: CASSQNSAGIYGYTF

V: TRBV18
size: .
J: TRBJ1-4
D: .
DNA: TGTGCCAGCTCACGGTCAGGTGCTAATGAAAAACTGTTTTTT
CDR3: CASSRSGANEKLFF

V: TRBV4-1
size: .
J: TRBJ1-2
D: .
DNA: TGCGCCAGCAGCCAAGGGGAGAATCCCTATGGCTACACCTTC
CDR3: CASSQGENPYGYTF

V: TRBV3-1/TRBV3-2
size: .
J: TRBJ2-5
D: .
DNA: TGTGCCAGCAGCCAAGATTTGCTGGCAGGAGGCCAAAGAGAGACCCAGTACTTC
CDR3: CASSQDLLAGGQRETQYF

V: TRBV7-2
size: once
J: TRBJ2-3
D: .
DNA: TGTGCCAGCAGCTCCACTCGATACCATTCAGATACGCAGTATTTT
CDR3: CASSSTRYHSDTQYF

V: TRBV5-1
size: .
J: TRBJ2-1
D: .
DNA: TGCGCCAGCAGGCCGGCTAGGGGCTATGAGCAGTTCTTC
CDR3: CASRPARGYEQFF

V: TRBV7-6
size: .
J: TRBJ2-7
D: .
DNA: TGTGCCAGCAGCTCCATTAGGGGTAACGAGCAGTACTTC
CDR3: CASSSIRGNEQYF

V: TRBV5-4
size: .
J: TRBJ1-5
D: .
DNA: TGTGCCAGCAGCGCGAGCAGGGATCAGCCCCAGCATTTT
CDR3: CASSASRDQPQHF

V: TRBV7-2
size: once
J: TRBJ2-1
D: .
DNA: TGTGCCAGCAGCCCCGCTTTCGGGTCCTTCAGTGAGCAGTTCTTC
CDR3: CASSPAFGSFSEQFF

V: TRBV2
size: few
J: TRBJ2-5
D: TRBD2
DNA: TGTGCCAGCAGTGGTGGGACTAAAGAGACCCAGTACTTC
CDR3: CASSGGTKETQYF

V: TRBV7-3
size: .
J: TRBJ1-2
D: TRBD1
DNA: TGTGCCAGCAGCTTATTAGGGGGCAGAAACTATGGCTACACCTTC
CDR3: CASSLLGGRNYGYTF

V: TRBV30
size: .
J: TRBJ1-1
D: .
DNA: TGTGCCTGGAGTGTATTCAGGACTTCGGCTTTCTTT
CDR3: CAWSVFRTSAFF

V: TRBV6-5
size: .
J: TRBJ2-7
D: TRBD1
DNA: TGTGCCAGCAGTTACTCCGGGACAGGCTACGCGCAGTACTTC
CDR3: CASSYSGTGYAQYF

V: TRBV27
size: .
J: TRBJ2-7
D: .
DNA: TGTGCCAGCAGTTTAGAGTCCGACAGCGTAGGCGAGCAGTACTTC
CDR3: CASSLESDSVGEQYF

V: TRBV11-2
size: .
J: TRBJ2-6
D: .
DNA: TGTGCCAGCACCGCGTGGGGTGGGAGCTCTGGGGCCAACGTCCTGACTTTC
CDR3: CASTAWGGSSGANVLTF

V: TRBV11-2
size: once
J: TRBJ2-1
D: TRBD1
DNA: TGTGCCAGCAAGACAGGGCAAATCTCCTACAATGAGCAGTTCTTC
CDR3: CASKTGQISYNEQFF

V: TRBV7-9
size: once
J: TRBJ2-1
D: .
DNA: TGTGCCAGCAGCTTTGAGGGAGGCGTCAAGGAGCAGTTCTTC
CDR3: CASSFEGGVKEQFF

V: TRBV7-6
size: .
J: TRBJ2-6
D: TRBD1
DNA: TGTGCCAGCAGCTTAGGGAGAGGGGGCTTCGCCGGGGCCAACGTCCTGACTTTC
CDR3: CASSLGRGGFAGANVLTF

V: TRBV27
size: .
J: TRBJ2-2
D: .
DNA: TGTGCCAGCGGACGGGGGCGTCAGGGGGGCACCGGGGAGCTGTTTTTT
CDR3: CASGRGRQGGTGELFF

V: TRBV5-1
size: .
J: TRBJ1-3
D: .
DNA: TGCGCCAGCAGCTTGGATAGAGCCCAACTCTCTGGAAACACCATATATTTT
CDR3: CASSLDRAQLSGNTIYF

V: TRBV5-1
size: .
J: TRBJ2-5
D: TRBD2
DNA: TGCGCCAGCAAACTAGCGGGAATACAGACCCAGTACTTC
CDR3: CASKLAGIQTQYF

V: TRBV7-9
size: few
J: TRBJ2-7
D: .
DNA: TGTGCCAGCAGCCCTACCCGGGGGGCGATGAACGAGCAGTACTTC
CDR3: CASSPTRGAMNEQYF

V: TRBV24-1
size: .
J: TRBJ2-1
D: .
DNA: TGTGCCACCAGTAGGGGACACACGGGCCAAGATGAGCAGTTCTTC
CDR3: CATSRGHTGQDEQFF

V: TRBV28
size: once
J: TRBJ1-4
D: .
DNA: TGTGCCAGCAGTATTACCTGGGGCCAGGGAAAAAAACTGTTTTTT
CDR3: CASSITWGQGKKLFF

V: TRBV12-3/TRBV12-4
size: .
J: TRBJ2-5
D: TRBD1
DNA: TGTGCCAGCAGGCAGGGGGCCGGGGAGACCCAGTACTTC
CDR3: CASRQGAGETQYF